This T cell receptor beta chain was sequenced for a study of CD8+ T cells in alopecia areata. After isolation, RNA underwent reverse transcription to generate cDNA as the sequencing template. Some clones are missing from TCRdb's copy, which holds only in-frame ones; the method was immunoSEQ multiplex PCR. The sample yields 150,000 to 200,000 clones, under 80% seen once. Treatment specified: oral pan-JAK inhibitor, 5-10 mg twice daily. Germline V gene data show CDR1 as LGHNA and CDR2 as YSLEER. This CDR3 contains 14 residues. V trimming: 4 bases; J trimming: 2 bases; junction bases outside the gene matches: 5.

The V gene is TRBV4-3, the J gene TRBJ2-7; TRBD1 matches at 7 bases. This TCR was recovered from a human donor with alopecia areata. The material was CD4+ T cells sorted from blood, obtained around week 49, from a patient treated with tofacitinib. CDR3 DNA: TGCGCCAGCAGCCTCCTCGACAGGGCCTACGAGCAGTACTTC. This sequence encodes CASSLLDRAYEQYF.